Detailed here is one TCR beta chain. Germline CDR1 SGHTA, CDR2 FQGNSA. This CDR3 region has 15 residues. V was clipped by 4 bases and J by 0 bases, with 9 bases between them. Researchers ran the PCR with 60 Vbeta and 13 Jbeta primers. The table came from immunoSEQ multiplex PCR; TCRdb's copy has only in-frame clones and leaves some out. Among around 140,000 clones, under 75% were seen once, and the ten largest hold 2.4%. This sample is drawn from a study of cytomegalovirus exposure and HLA in healthy donors. The sample consisted of PBMCs. This clonotype was sampled from a woman between 40 and 50 years old in good health and CMV-seronegative. J is TRBJ1-4 and V is TRBV7-2, with D unresolved. The DNA of the CDR3 is TGTGCCAGCAGCTCGTCAGTTGCAACTAATGAAAAACTGTTTTTT. Protein product: CASSSSVATNEKLFF. Full variable domain (outside the CDR3, taken from reference TRBV7-2 and TRBJ1-4): GAGVSQSPSNKVTEKGKDVELRCDPISGHTALYWYRQSLGQGLEFLIYFQGNSAPDKSGLPSDRFSAERTGGSVSTLTIQRTQQEDSAVYLCASSSSVATNEKLFFGSGTQLSVL.